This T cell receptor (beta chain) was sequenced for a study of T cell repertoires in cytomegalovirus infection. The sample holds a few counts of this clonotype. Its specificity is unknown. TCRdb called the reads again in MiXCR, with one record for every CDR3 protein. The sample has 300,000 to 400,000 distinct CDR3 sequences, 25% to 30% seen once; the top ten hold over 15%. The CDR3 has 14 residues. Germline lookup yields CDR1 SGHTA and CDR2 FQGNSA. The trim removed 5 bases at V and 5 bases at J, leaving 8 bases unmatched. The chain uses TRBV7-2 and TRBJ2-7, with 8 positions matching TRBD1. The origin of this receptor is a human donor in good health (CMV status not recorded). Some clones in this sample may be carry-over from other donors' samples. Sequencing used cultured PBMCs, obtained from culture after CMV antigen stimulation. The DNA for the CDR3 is TGTGCCAGCAGCCCGGGACAGGCCAGCGACGAGCAGTACTTC. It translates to CASSPGQASDEQYF.